One and the same sample provided the 21 T cell receptor beta chains below, sequenced in a study of blood T cell repertoires in COVID-19. Clones were sequenced by immunoSEQ multiplex PCR, and TCRdb holds only the in-frame ones, with some missing. The table records approximately 360,000 clones, over 75% of them present only once. Input material: PBMCs or T cells enriched from blood (not recorded which). The receptors were sampled from a woman between 25 and 40 years old with acute COVID-19.

The gene calls are TRBV9 and TRBJ2-1; 11 bases are a match to TRBD2. The CDR3 runs to 17 residues. Germline V lookup: CDR1 SGDLS, CDR2 YYNGEE. Unmatched junction bases numbered 6, after V lost 0 bases and J lost 4 bases. The CDR3 DNA reads as TGTGCCAGCAGCGTAGATTTAGCGGGGGGGCTTTACAATGAGCAGTTCTTC. Protein product: CASSVDLAGGLYNEQFF.

This clone showed up just once. The genes are TRBV7-7 and TRBJ1-3; D is perhaps TRBD1 (5 bases). This CDR3 has 15 amino acids. Germline CDR1 is SSHAT and CDR2 is FNYEAQ (reference sequence). The V end lost 6 bases, the J end lost 1 base, and 13 bases lay between the germline ends. The chain's CDR3 is CASSPGRESGNTIYF. The CDR3 bases are TGTGCCAGCAGTCCCGGCAGGGAATCTGGAAACACCATATATTTT.

The chain joins TRBV29-1 to TRBJ2-5; maybe TRBD2 (6 bases). From germline, CDR1 is SQVTM and CDR2 ANQGSEA. The ends were cut back, 8 bases at V and 2 bases at J, with 15 bases in the middle. CDR3 length: 13 amino acids. For the CDR3, the DNA is TGCAGCATAGCAACCGGGGGTCAAGAGACCCAGTACTTC. It codes for CSIATGGQETQYF.

The chain carries TRBV27 and TRBJ2-3; D is possibly TRBD2 (7 bases). In germline, CDR1 is MNHEY, CDR2 SMNVEV (reference sequence). With 5 bases removed from V and 2 bases from J, the gap between germline ends came to 26 bases. The CDR3 covers 19 residues. The CDR3 here is CASSPDPRWGGGLTDTQYF. CDR3 bases: TGTGCCAGCAGTCCCGACCCCCGGTGGGGCGGGGGCCTCACAGATACGCAGTATTTT.

V is TRBV7-2 and J is TRBJ1-2, with D unclear. Per germline, CDR1 SGHTA and CDR2 FQGNSA. V gave up 2 bases and J gave up 8 bases, with 21 bases separating them. The CDR3 runs 16 residues. The CDR3 DNA is TGTGCCAGCAGCTTATTTGGTTCTTCTACCTTCGTAGGCTACACCTTC. It codes for CASSLFGSSTFVGYTF. Based on the CDR3 plus reference TRBV7-2 and TRBJ1-2, the full variable domain is GAGVSQSPSNKVTEKGKDVELRCDPISGHTALYWYRQSLGQGLEFLIYFQGNSAPDKSGLPSDRFSAERTGGSVSTLTIQRTQQEDSAVYLCASSLFGSSTFVGYTFGSGTRLTVV.

This chain joins TRBV5-1 and TRBJ2-3; 15 bases are a match to TRBD2. V lost 2 bases to trimming and J lost 0 bases; unmatched junction nucleotides: 1. Germline CDR1 SGHRS, CDR2 YFSETQ. The CDR3 runs to 17 residues. CDR3 amino acids: CASSFGLAGGSTDTQYF. In DNA, the CDR3 is TGCGCCAGCAGCTTCGGACTAGCGGGGGGGAGCACAGATACGCAGTATTTT.

This clone showed up just a few times. The chain employs TRBV2 and TRBJ2-7; 7 nucleotides align to TRBD2. The CDR3 consists of 14 residues. CDR1 is SNHLY, CDR2 FYNNEI, per germline. Losses at the gene ends were 7 bases for V and 0 bases for J; bases not matched to a gene: 6. The CDR3 is CASIISGYSYEQYF. The DNA of the CDR3 is TGTGCCAGCATTATTAGCGGGTACTCCTACGAGCAGTACTTC. The complete variable domain, with remaining parts taken from reference TRBV2 and TRBJ2-7, reads EPEVTQTPSHQVTQMGQEVILRCVPISNHLYFYWYRQILGQKVEFLVSFYNNEISEKSEIFDDQFSVERPDGSNFTLKIRSTKLEDSAMYFCASIISGYSYEQYFGPGTRLTVT.

The rearrangement uses TRBV5-6 and TRBJ2-7; TRBD1 aligns across 9 bases. J lost 2 bases, V lost 4 bases, and 10 bases had no gene match. Germline V gene lookup returns CDR1 SGHDT and CDR2 YYEEEE. This CDR3 contains 16 residues. CDR3 region: CASSRVPGQGPYEQYF. The CDR3 coding sequence is TGTGCCAGCAGCCGAGTCCCGGGACAGGGCCCCTACGAGCAGTACTTC.

The genes are TRBV7-9 and TRBJ2-3; D possibly corresponds to TRBD2 (7 bases). V gave up 7 bases and J gave up 4 bases, with 15 bases separating them. CDR1 is SEHNR and CDR2 is FQNEAQ in the germline V gene (reference sequence). This CDR3 comprises 14 residues. The CDR3 region is CASTEGGGADTQYF. DNA of the CDR3: TGTGCCAGCACCGAAGGGGGGGGTGCAGATACGCAGTATTTT.

The V gene is TRBV27, the J gene TRBJ2-6, with D unresolved. Germline V gene lookup returns CDR1 MNHEY and CDR2 SMNVEV (reference sequence). Trimming shortened V by 2 bases and J by 0 bases, and 8 bases separated the two germline ends. This CDR3 is built from 16 residues. This CDR3 reads CASSLGYSSGANVLTF. CDR3 DNA: TGTGCCAGCAGTTTAGGTTACAGCTCTGGGGCCAACGTCCTGACTTTC.

The chain combines TRBV7-9 with TRBJ1-3; D perhaps matches TRBD1 (5 bases). This CDR3 is built from 15 residues. Germline CDR1 SEHNR, CDR2 FQNEAQ (reference sequence). Trimming shortened V by 7 bases and J by 2 bases, and 15 bases separated the two germline ends. The CDR3 is CASTPDSTTGNTIYF. CDR3 coding DNA: TGTGCCAGCACCCCCGACAGTACGACTGGAAACACCATATATTTT.

The J gene is TRBJ2-7, the V gene TRBV28; weak D call: TRBD2 (5 bases). Germline V gene sequence: CDR1 MDHEN, CDR2 SYDVKM. V dropped 3 bases and J dropped 5 bases, with 8 bases sitting between them. The CDR3 totals 12 residues. Here the CDR3 DNA reads TGTGCCAGCAGTTTCGGGATAAACGAGCAGTACTTC. It translates to CASSFGINEQYF.

The V gene is TRBV2, the J gene TRBJ1-5, with 8 bases matching TRBD1. This CDR3 is 15 amino acids long. Germline V gene sequence: CDR1 SNHLY, CDR2 FYNNEI. The junction had 3 bases not matched to a gene; V was cut back by 4 bases and J by 1 base. The CDR3 is CASSGQGASNQPQHF. The CDR3 nucleotides are TGTGCCAGCAGTGGGCAGGGGGCGAGCAATCAGCCCCAGCATTTT.

The J gene is TRBJ1-2, the V gene TRBV24-1; no reliable D call. In germline, CDR1 is KGHDR, CDR2 SFDVKD. The CDR3 sequence is 12 residues long. Trimming cost V 2 bases and J 5 bases, with 5 bases left between them. CDR3 DNA sequence: TGTGCCACCAGTGATTCCGAGTATGGCTACACCTTC. Translation: CATSDSEYGYTF.

The rearrangement links TRBV7-3 to TRBJ1-1, with 9 bases fitting TRBD1. Unmatched junction bases numbered 3, after V lost 5 bases and J lost 8 bases. Looked up from germline, CDR1 is SGHTA and CDR2 is FQGTGA. CDR3 size: 12 residues. The CDR3 DNA is TGTGCCAGCAGCCCCGGGACAGGGGAAGCTTTCTTT. Protein sequence: CASSPGTGEAFF.

The V and J genes are TRBV2 and TRBJ2-1, with TRBD1 matching over 8 bases. J gave up 0 bases and V 3 bases, and 1 base lay outside the gene matches. CDR1 SNHLY and CDR2 FYNNEI come from the germline V gene. The CDR3 spans 15 residues. CDR3 in DNA: TGTGCCAGCAGTGATGGGACAGGCTCCTACAATGAGCAGTTCTTC. Its translation is CASSDGTGSYNEQFF.

The J gene is TRBJ1-3, the V gene TRBV9; TRBD1 matches at 10 bases. V gave up 3 bases and J gave up 0 bases; unmatched junction bases: 3. The CDR3 loop spans 16 amino acids. CDR1 SGDLS and CDR2 YYNGEE come from the germline V gene. CDR3 residues: CASSEGTGASGNTIYF. CDR3 bases: TGTGCCAGCAGCGAGGGGACAGGGGCCTCTGGAAACACCATATATTTT.

The rearrangement links TRBV11-2 to TRBJ2-7; 7 nucleotides match TRBD1. Germline CDR1 and CDR2: SGHAT and FQNNGV. The length of the CDR3 is 15 residues. J was trimmed by 2 bases and V by 6 bases; bases with no gene match: 10. This CDR3 is CASSRTGTDTYEQYF. The CDR3 DNA follows: TGTGCCAGCAGTCGGACCGGGACAGATACCTACGAGCAGTACTTC.

This chain links TRBV2 with TRBJ1-1, with D unclear. Trimming stripped 6 bases from V and 2 bases from J, with 10 bases between. The CDR3 is 13 amino acids. Germline CDR1 and CDR2: SNHLY and FYNNEI. CDR3 residues: CASSQEVNTEAFF. CDR3 nucleotide sequence: TGTGCCAGCAGCCAAGAGGTCAACACTGAAGCTTTCTTT.

The chain joins TRBV2 to TRBJ1-6; no firm D call. This CDR3 has 14 amino acids. CDR1 SNHLY and CDR2 FYNNEI come from the germline V gene. V lost 7 bases, J lost 10 bases, and 17 bases lay in between. In DNA, the CDR3 is TGTGCCAGCACAGAGGCTTATGATCCATCACCCCTCCACTTT. This gives the protein CASTEAYDPSPLHF.

J is TRBJ2-4 and V is TRBV6-5; TRBD1 agrees at 8 bases. The CDR3 is 13 amino acids. CDR1 and CDR2 from the germline V gene are MNHEY and SVGAGI. V shed 9 bases and J 7 bases; nucleotides not matched to a gene: 8. The CDR3 nucleotides are TGTGCCAGTAGAGGACAGGGCCGTAACATTCAGTACTTC. It codes for CASRGQGRNIQYF.